This TCR beta chain derives from a study of PD-L1 blockade in urothelial cancer. Study context: Starting around 2014, patients were given atezolizumab (1,200 mg intravenously every 3 weeks).

This table comes from immunoSEQ multiplex PCR, and its TCRdb copy is limited to in-frame clones, with some not included. This table has 60,000 to 85,000 clones, about nine tenths appearing once. The CDR3 runs to 13 residues. Trimming shortened V by 5 bases and J by 11 bases, and 18 bases separated the two germline ends. Germline CDR1 SGHTA, CDR2 FQGNSA. This chain uses TRBV7-2 with TRBJ1-1, with a tentative D call TRBD1 (6 bases). The sample in question was PBMCs, obtained around atezolizumab (anti-PD-L1) treatment. This TCR was recovered from a woman between 65 and 79 years old with urothelial cancer. The CDR3 sequence is CASSPPVQGSAFF. The DNA of the CDR3 is TGTGCCAGCAGCCCTCCAGTACAGGGTAGCGCTTTCTTT.